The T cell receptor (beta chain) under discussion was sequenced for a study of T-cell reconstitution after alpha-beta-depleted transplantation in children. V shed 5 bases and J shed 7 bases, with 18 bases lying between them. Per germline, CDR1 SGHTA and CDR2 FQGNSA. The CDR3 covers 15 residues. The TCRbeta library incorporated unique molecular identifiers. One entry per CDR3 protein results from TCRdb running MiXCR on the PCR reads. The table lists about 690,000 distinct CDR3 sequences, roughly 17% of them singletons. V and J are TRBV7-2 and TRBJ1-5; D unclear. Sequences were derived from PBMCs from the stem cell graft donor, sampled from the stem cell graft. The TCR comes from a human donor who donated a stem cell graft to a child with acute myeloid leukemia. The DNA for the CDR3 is TGTGCCAGCAGCCAACCCCCGGGAGCCCAACAGCCCCAGCATTTT. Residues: CASSQPPGAQQPQHF.